This TCR beta chain was identified during a study of T cells after yellow fever vaccination. The germline V gene has CDR1 SGHTA and CDR2 FQGNSA. The CDR3 covers 15 residues. Trimming pared 7 bases from V and 0 bases from J, leaving 16 bases between. A universal primer site and UMIs were added as TCR cDNA was made by 5'RACE template switching. One entry per CDR3 protein, called by TCRdb with MiXCR from the 5' RACE reads. The sample yields about 550,000 distinct CDR3 sequences, roughly 19% seen once. Concerning this clonotype itself: No antigen is known for it.

Points from the study as a whole: When the response was secondary, it was weaker but reached its peak faster, day 5 versus 15.

The chain couples TRBV7-2 to TRBJ2-7; D perhaps matches TRBD2 (7 bases). The source was PBMCs, collected 15 days after the yellow fever booster vaccination. The source of this sequence is a man aged 30 to 39 who received the YFV17D yellow fever vaccine. CDR3 DNA: TGTGCCAGCATGGGGGTAGGGGGGGCCTCCTACGAGCAGTACTTC. Its translation: CASMGVGGASYEQYF. Using reference TRBV7-2 and TRBJ2-7 for the parts outside the CDR3, the full variable domain is GAGVSQSPSNKVTEKGKDVELRCDPISGHTALYWYRQSLGQGLEFLIYFQGNSAPDKSGLPSDRFSAERTGGSVSTLTIQRTQQEDSAVYLCASMGVGGASYEQYFGPGTRLTVT.